The present T cell receptor beta chain was sequenced within a study of persistence of HIV-infected CD4 T cells. The immunoSEQ assay was version 4, run in survey mode. Here immunoSEQ multiplex PCR was the method, and the copy in TCRdb shows in-frame clones only, minus some. The data hold fewer than 20,000 clones, with about 80% observed a single time. The CDR3 spans 17 residues. Germline V CDR1 and CDR2: SQVTM, ANQGSEA. The V and J ends lost 6 bases and 3 bases, in that order; junction bases with no gene match: 16. Remarks on this clone: Its antigen is unknown.

The stimulus was lysate of CMV-infected fibroblasts, about 10 ug/mL. Responding CD4+ T cells were sorted by upregulation of both CD40 ligand and CD69. CD4+ T cell counts exceeded 400 cells/uL; CMV serology was positive. This chain joins TRBV29-1 and TRBJ2-3; 9 nucleotides line up with TRBD1. The sequence came from an adult man with HIV who was CMV-seropositive. Sample: CD4+ T cells sorted from PBMCs after approximately 20-hour stimulation, taken from a patient who received antiretroviral therapy. This CDR3 reads CSVQGAGYLSGTDTQYF. The CDR3 DNA is TGCAGCGTACAGGGGGCGGGCTACCTTTCGGGGACAGATACGCAGTATTTT.